Each of the 18 T cell receptor beta chains below was sequenced from the same sample in a study of STAT5B mutations in CD4+ large granular lymphocyte leukemia. Only in-frame clones appear in the TCRdb table, and some are missing; sequencing was by immunoSEQ multiplex PCR. The sample includes 15,000 to 25,000 clones, 65% to 85% seen only once; the top ten take less than 15%. The sequenced sample consisted of CD4+ T cells from blood buffy coats. Receptors were obtained from a human donor in good health.

Here the CDR3 DNA reads TGCAGTGCTGGCGTGGAGCACGAGCAGTACTTC. Translated, it gives CSAGVEHEQYF. The chain carries TRBV20-1 and TRBJ2-7; D remains ambiguous. The CDR3 is 11 amino acids. Germline V lookup: CDR1 DFQATT, CDR2 SNEGSKA (reference sequence). V was cut by 5 bases and J by 5 bases, with 10 bases left in between.

This sequence joins TRBV2 and TRBJ1-3; TRBD1 is a possible D gene (5 bases). CDR3 length: 16 residues. Deletions cut 7 bases from V and 0 bases from J, with 16 bases between. Germline V CDR1 and CDR2: SNHLY, FYNNEI. The CDR3 protein is CASNPGRLSSGNTIYF. CDR3 nucleotides: TGTGCCAGCAATCCGGGACGGCTGAGCTCTGGAAACACCATATATTTT.

This chain connects TRBV7-8 to TRBJ2-5; 7 bases match TRBD1. The germline CDR1 and CDR2 sequences are SGHVS and FQNEAQ. The CDR3 sequence is 14 residues long. The V segment lost 2 bases and the J segment 4 bases; nucleotides outside the gene matches: 4. CDR3: CASSLTGVGETQYF. The DNA for the CDR3 is TGTGCCAGCAGCTTAACAGGGGTAGGAGAGACCCAGTACTTC.

This clone is a singleton in its sample. This sequence joins TRBV11-3 and TRBJ2-7; possible D gene TRBD1, 6 bases. The CDR3 loop spans 13 amino acids. Germline CDR1 and CDR2: SGHNT and YENEEA. Trimming pared 5 bases from V and 1 base from J, leaving 9 bases between. CDR3 sequence reads: CASSRGQSYEQYF. CDR3 sequence (DNA): TGTGCCAGCAGCAGAGGACAGTCCTACGAGCAGTACTTC.

The V call is TRBV19, the J call TRBJ1-2; 9 nucleotides agree with TRBD1. This CDR3 comprises 13 residues. V lost 5 bases and J lost 7; bases outside the gene matches: 5. Germline V gene sequence: CDR1 LNHDA, CDR2 SQIVND (reference sequence). The CDR3 spells CASSSWTGVGYTF. The CDR3 coding sequence is TGTGCCAGTAGTTCCTGGACAGGGGTTGGCTACACCTTC. The full variable domain, completed using reference TRBV19 and TRBJ1-2, is DGGITQSPKYLFRKEGQNVTLSCEQNLNHDAMYWYRQDPGQGLRLIYYSQIVNDFQKGDIAEGYSVSREKKESFPLTVTSAQKNPTAFYLCASSSWTGVGYTFGSGTRLTVV.

This sequence joins TRBV2 and TRBJ2-1; 9 bases map to TRBD2. Germline CDR1 and CDR2: SNHLY and FYNNEI. J was trimmed by 4 bases and V by 6 bases; bases with no gene match: 10. The length of the CDR3 is 16 residues. The CDR3 reads CASRTDRLAVYNEQFF. CDR3 DNA sequence: TGTGCCAGCAGGACAGATCGACTAGCGGTATACAATGAGCAGTTCTTC.

This clone was picked up one time. This chain uses TRBV10-3 with TRBJ2-1, with D perhaps matching TRBD2 (5 bases). CDR1 ENHRY and CDR2 SYGVKD come from the germline V gene. Deletions cut 4 bases from V and 6 bases from J, with 13 bases between. CDR3 size: 14 residues. The CDR3 DNA reads as TGTGCCATCAGTGTTAGCGTTCAAGGCAATGAGCAGTTCTTC. It codes for CAISVSVQGNEQFF.

To note about this clone: Relative to the germline gene, one junction end is altered; a read error may explain this. The chain joins TRBV2 to TRBJ2-7, with a tentative D call TRBD2 (7 bases). Germline CDR1 is SNHLY and CDR2 is FYNNEI. The CDR3 covers 13 residues. CDR3 in amino acids: CASSESGTYGQYF. The CDR3 DNA is TGTGCCAGCAGTGAAAGCGGGACATACGGGCAGTACTTC.

This clone has a handful of counts. The rearrangement links TRBV2 to TRBJ2-2; TRBD2 might be the D (5 bases). Germline loops: CDR1 SNHLY, CDR2 FYNNEI. CDR3 length: 16 residues. Trimming shortened V by 2 bases and J by 5 bases, and 15 bases separated the two germline ends. CDR3: CASSENPLTGTGELFF. In nucleotides, the CDR3 is TGTGCCAGCAGTGAAAACCCCCTCACGGGAACCGGGGAGCTGTTTTTT.

The chain has TRBV5-4 and TRBJ2-1; weak D call: TRBD1 (6 bases). This CDR3 has 15 residues. With 2 bases removed from V and 1 base from J, the gap between germline ends came to 10 bases. Germline V lookup: CDR1 SGHNT, CDR2 YYREEE (reference sequence). CDR3: CASSLNRVSYNEQFF. The CDR3 nucleotides read TGTGCCAGCAGCTTAAACAGGGTTTCCTACAATGAGCAGTTCTTC.

The chain uses TRBV6-1 and TRBJ2-1; 10 nucleotides align to TRBD2. Germline V gene sequence: CDR1 MNHNS, CDR2 SASEGT. This CDR3 comprises 15 residues. Unmatched junction bases numbered 9, after V lost 6 bases and J lost 7 bases. The chain's CDR3 is CASRPSTSGLNEQFF. The CDR3, as DNA: TGTGCCAGCAGGCCCTCGACTAGCGGGCTTAATGAGCAGTTCTTC.

V usage is TRBV14 and J usage is TRBJ2-1; perhaps TRBD1 as D (6 bases). This CDR3 is built from 16 residues. Trimming removed 1 base at V and 0 bases at J, with 10 bases between. Germline-derived CDR1 and CDR2 are SGHDN and FVKESK. The CDR3: CASSQVTGSSYNEQFF. DNA for the CDR3: TGTGCCAGCAGCCAAGTAACAGGGAGCTCCTACAATGAGCAGTTCTTC.

The V and J genes are TRBV10-3 and TRBJ2-5, with TRBD1 identical over 7 bases. V lost 6 bases and J lost 2; bases outside the gene matches: 3. The length of the CDR3 is 13 residues. CDR1 and CDR2 from the germline V gene are ENHRY and SYGVKD. The CDR3 bases are TGTGCCATCAGCGGGACAGCTCAAGAGACCCAGTACTTC. The encoded protein is CAISGTAQETQYF.

J is TRBJ2-7 and V is TRBV4-1; 8 bases match TRBD2. Germline-derived CDR1 and CDR2 are MGHRA and YSYEKL. The CDR3 contains 15 residues. The J segment lost 3 bases and the V segment lost 4 bases, leaving 8 bases of the junction unmatched. In DNA form, the CDR3 reads TGCGCCAGCAGCCCCGGGATAGCGGGGTTCTACGAGCAGTACTTC. Translating gives CASSPGIAGFYEQYF.

This chain links TRBV11-2 with TRBJ2-7; D assignment may be TRBD1 or TRBD2 (5 bases each). The V gene lost 5 bases and the J gene lost 5 bases, with 19 bases spanning the gap. This CDR3 contains 15 residues. Germline V gives CDR1 SGHAT, CDR2 FQNNGV. The CDR3 loop reads CASSPQGGHRHEQYF. The CDR3 nucleotides are TGTGCCAGCAGCCCCCAGGGCGGGCACCGCCACGAGCAGTACTTC.

The chain has TRBV9 and TRBJ2-7, with TRBD2 matching 7 bases. V lost 4 bases to trimming and J lost 1 base; unmatched junction nucleotides: 11. Germline CDR1 reads SGDLS; CDR2 reads YYNGEE. The CDR3 is 16 residues long. CDR3 coding DNA: TGTGCCAGCAGCCCCCATAGTAGCGGGTCTTCCTACGAGCAGTACTTC. This codes for CASSPHSSGSSYEQYF.

This chain connects TRBV6-1 to TRBJ2-4, with 7 bases fitting TRBD2. The V gene end was trimmed by 1 base and the J gene end by 1 base; junction bases not matched to a gene: 10. CDR1 is MNHNS and CDR2 is SASEGT in the germline V gene. This CDR3 region has 18 residues. The CDR3 bases are TGTGCCAGCAGTGAAGAACGACGCGGGAGTTCGGCCAAAAACATTCAGTACTTC. It specifies CASSEERRGSSAKNIQYF.

The CDR3 loop reads CASSLSRLADANTGELFF. The CDR3 DNA follows: TGTGCCAGCAGCTTGTCCAGGCTAGCGGACGCGAACACCGGGGAGCTGTTTTTT. The rearrangement uses TRBV5-5 and TRBJ2-2; 7 bases match TRBD2. The V gene's germline CDR1 is SGHKS and CDR2 YYEKEE (reference sequence). The CDR3 consists of 18 residues. Trimming removed 1 base from V and 0 bases from J; junction bases left unmatched: 9.